This is a list of T cell receptor beta chains from one sample in a study of beta chain features in type 1 diabetes. Measured with immunoSEQ multiplex PCR; TCRdb has only the in-frame clones, and not every one. This table holds 160,000 or so clones, 11% found once. Sequencing was carried out using central memory CD4+ T cells from blood. Receptors originate from a man aged 18 to 29 in good health. Both conserved end residues are part of each CDR3. D genes are given only for firm matches. Size tells how often a clone was seen (once, few, many) or the class of an expanded clone, and some rows leave it out.

v_call: TRBV29-1; clone_size: many; j_call: TRBJ1-2; d_call: TRBD1; cdr3_aa: CSVSGTAYGYTF; cdr3_nt: TGCAGCGTGTCCGGGACAGCCTATGGCTACACCTTC
v_call: TRBV9; clone_size: -; j_call: TRBJ2-1; d_call: -; cdr3_aa: CASRPAGGDNNEQFF; cdr3_nt: TGTGCCAGCAGACCCGCGGGCGGGGACAACAATGAGCAGTTCTTC
v_call: TRBV27; clone_size: few; j_call: TRBJ1-1; d_call: -; cdr3_aa: CASSLRAGRASTEAFF; cdr3_nt: TGTGCCAGCAGTTTAAGGGCTGGGAGGGCGAGCACTGAAGCTTTCTTT
v_call: TRBV7-2; clone_size: -; j_call: TRBJ2-7; d_call: TRBD2; cdr3_aa: CASSLQAGAYEQYF; cdr3_nt: TGTGCCAGCAGCTTACAAGCGGGGGCCTACGAGCAGTACTTC
v_call: TRBV7-9; clone_size: -; j_call: TRBJ2-1; d_call: -; cdr3_aa: CASSFDGSRDEQFF; cdr3_nt: TGTGCCAGCAGCTTTGATGGTTCTAGGGATGAGCAGTTCTTC
v_call: TRBV7-2; clone_size: few; j_call: TRBJ1-1; d_call: -; cdr3_aa: CASSSRQDGEAFF; cdr3_nt: TGTGCCAGCAGCTCAAGACAGGACGGTGAAGCTTTCTTT
v_call: TRBV4-3; clone_size: -; j_call: TRBJ2-7; d_call: TRBD1; cdr3_aa: CASSQVGQGAGYEQYF; cdr3_nt: TGCGCCAGCAGCCAGGTTGGACAGGGGGCAGGGTACGAGCAGTACTTC
v_call: TRBV30; clone_size: -; j_call: TRBJ1-4; d_call: -; cdr3_aa: CAWRAWGSNEKLFF; cdr3_nt: TGTGCCTGGAGAGCATGGGGGAGTAATGAAAAACTGTTTTTT
v_call: TRBV9; clone_size: -; j_call: TRBJ2-5; d_call: -; cdr3_aa: CASSISGMEETQYF; cdr3_nt: TGTGCCAGCAGCATTAGCGGTATGGAAGAGACCCAGTACTTC
v_call: TRBV28; clone_size: few; j_call: TRBJ2-3; d_call: TRBD1; cdr3_aa: CASRNAGTAHTDTQYF; cdr3_nt: TGTGCCAGCAGAAACGCCGGGACAGCACACACAGATACGCAGTATTTT
v_call: TRBV7-2; clone_size: -; j_call: TRBJ2-3; d_call: TRBD2; cdr3_aa: CASSSRAGSSTDTQYF; cdr3_nt: TGTGCCAGCAGCTCGAGAGCGGGATCTAGCACAGATACGCAGTATTTT
v_call: TRBV25-1; clone_size: -; j_call: TRBJ1-1; d_call: -; cdr3_aa: CASSEGGARAEAFF; cdr3_nt: TGTGCCAGCAGTGAAGGGGGGGCACGGGCTGAAGCTTTCTTT
v_call: TRBV7-2; clone_size: few; j_call: TRBJ2-1; d_call: -; cdr3_aa: CASSLRYEQFF; cdr3_nt: TGTGCCAGCAGCTTAAGGTATGAGCAGTTCTTC
v_call: TRBV15; clone_size: few; j_call: TRBJ2-7; d_call: -; cdr3_aa: CATSREVGGTYEQYF; cdr3_nt: TGTGCCACCAGCAGGGAGGTAGGGGGGACCTACGAGCAGTACTTC
v_call: TRBV5-8; clone_size: few; j_call: TRBJ2-6; d_call: -; cdr3_aa: CASWSWSSGANVLTF; cdr3_nt: TGTGCCAGCTGGAGCTGGAGCTCTGGGGCCAACGTCCTGACTTTC
v_call: TRBV11-1; clone_size: -; j_call: TRBJ2-7; d_call: TRBD1; cdr3_aa: CATGRDRASYEQYF; cdr3_nt: TGTGCCACCGGCCGGGACAGGGCCTCCTACGAGCAGTACTTC
v_call: TRBV7-9; clone_size: -; j_call: TRBJ2-7; d_call: -; cdr3_aa: CASSLGRTYEQYF; cdr3_nt: TGTGCCAGCAGCTTGGGACGCACCTACGAGCAGTACTTC
v_call: TRBV5-1; clone_size: -; j_call: TRBJ1-1; d_call: -; cdr3_aa: CASSLGVSTEAFF; cdr3_nt: TGCGCCAGCAGCTTAGGGGTAAGCACTGAAGCTTTCTTT
v_call: TRBV7-2; clone_size: few; j_call: TRBJ1-6; d_call: -; cdr3_aa: CASSPYRVQSPLHF; cdr3_nt: TGTGCCAGCAGCCCCTACAGGGTCCAATCACCCCTCCACTTT
v_call: TRBV10-3; clone_size: few; j_call: TRBJ2-7; d_call: -; cdr3_aa: CAISGGGVGSEQYF; cdr3_nt: TGTGCCATCAGTGGAGGTGGGGTCGGGTCCGAGCAGTACTTC
v_call: TRBV6-5; clone_size: -; j_call: TRBJ1-5; d_call: -; cdr3_aa: CASSYGGGNQPQHF; cdr3_nt: TGTGCCAGCAGTTATGGGGGAGGCAATCAGCCCCAGCATTTT
v_call: TRBV10-3; clone_size: few; j_call: TRBJ2-1; d_call: -; cdr3_aa: CAISRNNEQFF; cdr3_nt: TGTGCCATCAGTAGAAACAATGAGCAGTTCTTC
v_call: TRBV1; clone_size: -; j_call: TRBJ2-3; d_call: -; cdr3_aa: CTSSHPKGGTGFADTQYF; cdr3_nt: TGCACCAGCAGCCACCCAAAGGGTGGGACAGGGTTCGCAGATACGCAGTATTTT
v_call: TRBV29-1; clone_size: many; j_call: TRBJ2-6; d_call: -; cdr3_aa: CSVTGLGANVLTF; cdr3_nt: TGCAGCGTCACAGGGCTCGGGGCCAACGTCCTGACTTTC
v_call: TRBV7-2; clone_size: -; j_call: TRBJ2-7; d_call: TRBD2; cdr3_aa: CATKGRESYEQYF; cdr3_nt: TGTGCTACAAAGGGGCGGGAGTCCTACGAGCAGTACTTC
v_call: TRBV4-2; clone_size: -; j_call: TRBJ2-5; d_call: TRBD1; cdr3_aa: CASSPTTGVETQYF; cdr3_nt: TGTGCCAGCAGCCCGACTACAGGGGTGGAGACCCAGTACTTC
v_call: TRBV2; clone_size: -; j_call: TRBJ1-5; d_call: TRBD1; cdr3_aa: CASSEFGQGLQPQHF; cdr3_nt: TGTGCCAGCAGTGAATTTGGACAGGGCCTTCAGCCCCAGCATTTT
v_call: TRBV5-4; clone_size: few; j_call: TRBJ2-7; d_call: -; cdr3_aa: CASSLAGAKGEQYF; cdr3_nt: TGTGCCAGCAGCTTGGCAGGGGCGAAGGGCGAGCAGTACTTC
v_call: TRBV27; clone_size: -; j_call: TRBJ1-2; d_call: -; cdr3_aa: CASSRSSRSNYGYTF; cdr3_nt: TGTGCCAGCAGTCGGAGTAGCAGGTCCAACTATGGCTACACCTTC
v_call: TRBV7-3; clone_size: few; j_call: TRBJ2-2; d_call: -; cdr3_aa: CASSQKGAGLTGELFF; cdr3_nt: TGTGCCAGCAGCCAAAAGGGAGCGGGTCTCACCGGGGAGCTGTTTTTT
v_call: TRBV7-2; clone_size: -; j_call: TRBJ2-1; d_call: TRBD2; cdr3_aa: CASSPSSGGLYNEQFF; cdr3_nt: TGTGCCAGCAGCCCTTCAAGCGGGGGGTTATACAATGAGCAGTTCTTC
v_call: TRBV11-2; clone_size: few; j_call: TRBJ2-4; d_call: TRBD1; cdr3_aa: CASSSGGAGKNIQYF; cdr3_nt: TGTGCCAGCAGCTCAGGGGGCGCGGGCAAAAACATTCAGTACTTC
v_call: TRBV15; clone_size: few; j_call: TRBJ1-5; d_call: -; cdr3_aa: CATSRDPGSNQPQHF; cdr3_nt: TGTGCCACCAGCAGAGATCCTGGTAGCAATCAGCCCCAGCATTTT
v_call: TRBV7-9; clone_size: medium-sized; j_call: TRBJ2-2; d_call: -; cdr3_aa: CASSLMGSTGELFF; cdr3_nt: TGTGCCAGCAGCCTCATGGGATCCACCGGGGAGCTGTTTTTT
v_call: TRBV2; clone_size: few; j_call: TRBJ2-3; d_call: -; cdr3_aa: CASTRQSSTDTQYF; cdr3_nt: TGTGCCAGCACGCGACAGTCTTCCACAGATACGCAGTATTTT
v_call: TRBV10-3; clone_size: -; j_call: TRBJ2-7; d_call: -; cdr3_aa: CASSEVGSGYEQYF; cdr3_nt: TGTGCCAGCAGTGAAGTAGGTAGCGGCTACGAGCAGTACTTC
v_call: TRBV7-8; clone_size: -; j_call: TRBJ2-3; d_call: -; cdr3_aa: CASSPGLGVGDTQYF; cdr3_nt: TGTGCCAGCAGCCCGGGACTTGGGGTGGGTGATACGCAGTATTTT
v_call: TRBV15; clone_size: few; j_call: TRBJ1-2; d_call: TRBD1; cdr3_aa: CATSRGRDSYGYTF; cdr3_nt: TGTGCCACCAGCAGAGGAAGGGACAGCTATGGCTACACCTTC
v_call: TRBV4-3; clone_size: -; j_call: TRBJ2-3; d_call: -; cdr3_aa: CASSQDPRLMGTDTQYF; cdr3_nt: TGCGCCAGCAGCCAAGATCCCCGTCTGATGGGCACAGATACGCAGTATTTT
v_call: TRBV5-4; clone_size: -; j_call: TRBJ2-3; d_call: TRBD2; cdr3_aa: CASSLGLAGVGRDTDTQYF; cdr3_nt: TGTGCCAGCAGCTTGGGACTAGCGGGAGTTGGTAGGGACACAGATACGCAGTATTTT
v_call: TRBV4-1; clone_size: few; j_call: TRBJ1-1; d_call: -; cdr3_aa: CASSLEGANTEAFF; cdr3_nt: TGCGCCAGCAGCCTTGAGGGAGCGAACACTGAAGCTTTCTTT
v_call: TRBV7-8; clone_size: -; j_call: TRBJ1-2; d_call: -; cdr3_aa: CASSLSTGNYGYTF; cdr3_nt: TGTGCCAGCAGCTTAAGTACAGGGAACTATGGCTACACCTTC
v_call: TRBV21-1; clone_size: -; j_call: TRBJ2-3; d_call: -; cdr3_aa: CASSKSGFADTQYF; cdr3_nt: TGTGCCAGCAGCAAATCGGGGTTCGCAGATACGCAGTATTTT
v_call: TRBV30; clone_size: -; j_call: TRBJ1-6; d_call: -; cdr3_aa: CAWKGLGNSPLHF; cdr3_nt: TGTGCCTGGAAGGGATTGGGAAATTCACCCCTCCACTTT
v_call: TRBV29-1; clone_size: -; j_call: TRBJ1-5; d_call: TRBD1; cdr3_aa: CSAGQGANQPQHF; cdr3_nt: TGCAGCGCTGGACAGGGGGCAAATCAGCCCCAGCATTTT
v_call: TRBV9; clone_size: once; j_call: TRBJ2-3; d_call: -; cdr3_aa: CASRSGDTQYF; cdr3_nt: TGTGCCAGCAGGAGTGGAGATACGCAGTATTTT
v_call: TRBV11-2; clone_size: few; j_call: TRBJ2-3; d_call: -; cdr3_aa: CASSLSNRDTQYF; cdr3_nt: TGTGCCAGCAGCTTATCAAACCGGGATACGCAGTATTTT
v_call: TRBV10-3; clone_size: few; j_call: TRBJ2-7; d_call: TRBD1; cdr3_aa: CAKEQGATYEQYF; cdr3_nt: TGTGCCAAAGAGCAGGGGGCTACCTACGAGCAGTACTTC
v_call: TRBV15; clone_size: -; j_call: TRBJ1-2; d_call: TRBD1; cdr3_aa: CATSLDRANYGYTF; cdr3_nt: TGTGCCACCAGCCTGGACAGGGCTAACTATGGCTACACCTTC
v_call: TRBV4-1; clone_size: -; j_call: TRBJ2-5; d_call: TRBD2; cdr3_aa: CASSQDRGTRDETQYF; cdr3_nt: TGCGCCAGCAGCCAAGACAGAGGGACTAGGGACGAGACCCAGTACTTC
v_call: TRBV10-3; clone_size: few; j_call: TRBJ1-1; d_call: -; cdr3_aa: CATRGDTEAFF; cdr3_nt: TGTGCCACCCGGGGGGACACTGAAGCTTTCTTT
v_call: TRBV5-6; clone_size: once; j_call: TRBJ1-4; d_call: -; cdr3_aa: CASSFRAAEEKLFF; cdr3_nt: TGTGCCAGCAGCTTTAGAGCGGCAGAGGAAAAACTGTTTTTT
v_call: TRBV11-1; clone_size: -; j_call: TRBJ2-5; d_call: -; cdr3_aa: CASSLSQEETQYF; cdr3_nt: TGTGCCAGCAGCTTATCGCAGGAAGAGACCCAGTACTTC
v_call: TRBV19; clone_size: -; j_call: TRBJ1-5; d_call: -; cdr3_aa: CASSKEPANQPQHF; cdr3_nt: TGTGCCAGTAGTAAGGAACCCGCAAATCAGCCCCAGCATTTT
v_call: TRBV7-2; clone_size: -; j_call: TRBJ2-7; d_call: TRBD2; cdr3_aa: CASSLDAGGPQYF; cdr3_nt: TGTGCCAGCAGCTTAGATGCGGGGGGGCCGCAGTACTTC
v_call: TRBV5-4; clone_size: -; j_call: TRBJ2-7; d_call: -; cdr3_aa: CASSLDYEQYF; cdr3_nt: TGTGCCAGCAGCTTGGACTACGAGCAGTACTTC
v_call: TRBV7-7; clone_size: few; j_call: TRBJ2-2; d_call: -; cdr3_aa: CASSLEAGNTGELFF; cdr3_nt: TGTGCTAGCAGCTTAGAGGCGGGGAACACCGGGGAGCTGTTTTTT
v_call: TRBV27; clone_size: -; j_call: TRBJ2-7; d_call: -; cdr3_aa: CASSLGQVYEQYF; cdr3_nt: TGTGCCAGCAGTTTAGGGCAGGTCTACGAGCAGTACTTC
v_call: TRBV29-1; clone_size: few; j_call: TRBJ2-6; d_call: -; cdr3_aa: CSVDGRAGANVLTF; cdr3_nt: TGCAGCGTTGATGGAAGAGCTGGGGCCAACGTCCTGACTTTC
v_call: TRBV7-2; clone_size: -; j_call: TRBJ2-5; d_call: TRBD2; cdr3_aa: CASSPQRGGAETQYF; cdr3_nt: TGTGCCAGCAGCCCTCAGCGGGGGGGAGCAGAGACCCAGTACTTC